These 6 T cell receptor beta chains originate from one sample sequenced in a study of shared clonotypes between healthy human individuals. The repertoire was sequenced with immunoSEQ multiplex PCR; TCRdb's copy has only in-frame clones and lacks some. Altogether around 200,000 clones are present, 65% to 70% being singletons, with the ten largest covering 10%. Specimen: memory CD4+ T cells sorted from blood. Stated subset: CD45RA-negative fraction. All receptors come from a man aged 25-40 years in good health.

This chain connects TRBV7-2 to TRBJ1-1; possible D gene TRBD1, 6 bases. V was clipped by 4 bases and J by 1 base, with 22 bases between them. Germline V gene lookup returns CDR1 SGHTA and CDR2 FQGNSA. CDR3 length: 18 residues. CDR3 coding DNA: TGTGCCAGCAGCTCTAAGTACCTCCCCGGACAGAGGAACACTGAAGCTTTCTTT. Translation: CASSSKYLPGQRNTEAFF.

This chain links TRBV19 with TRBJ2-7, with D perhaps matching TRBD2 (5 bases). The germline V gene has CDR1 LNHDA and CDR2 SQIVND (reference sequence). The CDR3 extends over 14 amino acids. Deletions cut 1 base from V and 4 bases from J, with 11 bases between. CDR3 sequence reads: CASSIGGQTYEQYF. Written as DNA, the CDR3 is TGTGCCAGTAGTATAGGAGGGCAAACATACGAGCAGTACTTC. Looking up the rest from reference TRBV19 and TRBJ2-7 gives the full variable domain: DGGITQSPKYLFRKEGQNVTLSCEQNLNHDAMYWYRQDPGQGLRLIYYSQIVNDFQKGDIAEGYSVSREKKESFPLTVTSAQKNPTAFYLCASSIGGQTYEQYFGPGTRLTVT.

Of note for this clone: Other nucleotide sequences in the sample specify the same CDR3. The chain recombines TRBV5-1 with TRBJ2-7; D is possibly TRBD1 (6 bases). CDR1 is SGHRS, CDR2 YFSETQ, per germline. The V gene lost 5 bases and the J gene lost 3 bases, with 18 bases spanning the gap. This CDR3 spans 15 amino acids. CDR3 DNA sequence: TGCGCCAGCAGTTTAGATGGGACAAGCTTCTACGAGCAGTACTTC. It is translated as CASSLDGTSFYEQYF.

V usage is TRBV6-6 and J usage is TRBJ1-2, with 8 bases fitting TRBD1. Germline CDR1 is MNHNY and CDR2 is SVGAGI (reference sequence). This CDR3 comprises 14 residues. V was pared by 5 bases and J by 4 bases, with 6 bases of the junction left unmatched. CDR3 sequence: CASSPTGGGYGYTF. The DNA of the CDR3 is TGTGCCAGCAGTCCTACAGGGGGGGGCTATGGCTACACCTTC.

The J gene is TRBJ1-2, the V gene TRBV2; D call uncertain. CDR3 length: 16 amino acids. V was clipped by 7 bases and J by 8 bases, with 26 bases between them. The germline CDR1 and CDR2 sequences are SNHLY and FYNNEI. The CDR3 region is CASTTDLNNILAGYTF. The CDR3 DNA sequence: TGTGCCAGCACTACCGACTTAAATAACATCCTTGCGGGCTACACCTTC.

The table lists this clone with a few counts. V is TRBV30 and J is TRBJ2-5, with unresolved D. The CDR3 extends over 12 amino acids. The germline CDR1 and CDR2 sequences are GTSNPN and SVGIG (reference sequence). V was trimmed by 0 bases and J by 5 bases, leaving 7 bases between them. The CDR3 nucleotides are TGTGCCTGGAGTGTAAAGAGGGAGACCCAGTACTTC. It specifies CAWSVKRETQYF.